The 16 T cell receptor beta chains presented below share a single source sample, sequenced in a study of T-cell memory formation after mild COVID-19. One entry per CDR3 protein results from TCRdb running MiXCR on the 5' RACE reads. The data contain roughly 500,000 distinct CDR3 sequences, 20% of them singletons. The sample comprised PBMCs or a T cell subset sorted from them (not recorded which). The receptors originated from an adult woman who had mild COVID-19 (a few samples of this study predate the infection). Cell type and time point are not known.

The rearrangement links TRBV12-3 or TRBV12-4 to TRBJ2-1, with no clear D. This CDR3 is 11 amino acids long. V lost 6 bases, J lost 9 bases, and 9 bases lay in between. Here the CDR3 reads CASSSQFEQFF. CDR3 sequence (DNA): TGTGCCAGCAGCTCTCAGTTTGAGCAGTTCTTC.

This chain uses TRBV5-1 with TRBJ1-6, with 9 nucleotides matching TRBD1. The ends lost 3 bases at V and 10 bases at J; junction bases unmatched: 5. This CDR3 is 14 amino acids long. Germline CDR1 and CDR2: SGHRS and YFSETQ. The chain's CDR3 is CASSWGQGGSPLHF. The CDR3 region has the DNA TGCGCCAGCAGCTGGGGACAGGGAGGCTCACCCCTCCACTTT. Using reference TRBV5-1 and TRBJ1-6 for the parts outside the CDR3, the full variable domain is KAGVTQTPRYLIKTRGQQVTLSCSPISGHRSVSWYQQTPGQGLQFLFEYFSETQRNKGNFPGRFSGRQFSNSRSEMNVSTLELGDSALYLCASSWGQGGSPLHFGNGTRLTVT.

The V call is TRBV6-1, the J call TRBJ2-2; either TRBD1 or TRBD2 may fit D (6 bases each). Germline V gene lookup returns CDR1 MNHNS and CDR2 SASEGT. The CDR3 extends over 16 amino acids. V lost 7 bases and J 4 bases, leaving 19 bases between the germline ends. CDR3 DNA: TGTGCCAGCACCCCAAAGAGGGGGGTTGTCACCGGGGAGCTGTTTTTT. Translated: CASTPKRGVVTGELFF.

The rearrangement links TRBV14 to TRBJ2-7, with 7 bases aligning to TRBD1. CDR1 is SGHDN, CDR2 FVKESK, per germline. J lost 1 base, V lost 3 bases, and 9 bases had no gene match. This CDR3 spans 16 amino acids. The CDR3 loop is CASSHNPGQQSYEQYF. CDR3 in DNA: TGTGCCAGCAGCCACAACCCGGGACAGCAGTCCTACGAGCAGTACTTC. The variable domain in full, with the rest retrieved from reference TRBV14 and TRBJ2-7, is EAGVTQFPSHSVIEKGQTVTLRCDPISGHDNLYWYRRVMGKEIKFLLHFVKESKQDESGMPNNRFLAERTGGTYSTLKVQPAELEDSGVYFCASSHNPGQQSYEQYFGPGTRLTVT.

This CDR3 is CASSQIGGSQPQHF. As DNA, the CDR3 is TGTGCCAGCAGCCAAATAGGTGGATCGCAGCCCCAGCATTTT. The V and J genes are TRBV4-2 and TRBJ1-5, with D unresolved. CDR3 length: 14 residues. Germline CDR1 reads LGHNA; CDR2 reads YNFKEQ. V dropped 2 bases and J dropped 7 bases, with 12 bases sitting between them.

This clonotype has a handful of counts. DNA for the CDR3: TGTGCCAGCAGCCCCGGAGGGGATGAGACCCAGTACTTC. Amino acids: CASSPGGDETQYF. The rearrangement links TRBV5-4 to TRBJ2-5; the D gene is possibly TRBD2 (6 bases). Trimming took 4 bases from V and 5 from J, leaving 12 bases between them. The CDR3 covers 13 residues. Germline lookup yields CDR1 SGHNT and CDR2 YYREEE (reference sequence).

This clonotype was seen a few times. The chain uses TRBV27 and TRBJ2-5, with 8 bases identical to TRBD1. Germline V CDR1 and CDR2: MNHEY, SMNVEV (reference sequence). This CDR3 contains 16 residues. V shed 5 bases and J 2 bases; nucleotides not matched to a gene: 10. CDR3 protein: CASSPLDRARQETQYF. Written as DNA, the CDR3 is TGTGCCAGCAGTCCCCTGGACAGGGCCCGGCAAGAGACCCAGTACTTC.

This clonotype was seen once. The chain is built from TRBV12-3 or TRBV12-4 and TRBJ2-6; TRBD1 matches 11 bases. The CDR3 covers 19 residues. Trimming removed 6 bases from V and 0 bases from J; junction bases left unmatched: 10. The CDR3 nucleotides are TGTGCCAGCAGCTCCTTCCCGGGACAGGGGGACTCTGGGGCCAACGTCCTGACTTTC. It translates to CASSSFPGQGDSGANVLTF.

CDR3 in amino acids: CASSYGATDTQYF. The CDR3 nucleotides read TGTGCCAGCAGTTACGGGGCCACAGATACGCAGTATTTT. The J gene is TRBJ2-3, the V gene TRBV6-5; tentative D call: TRBD1 (5 bases). CDR3 length equals 13 residues. V gave up 2 bases and J gave up 2 bases, with 5 bases separating them. From germline, CDR1 is MNHEY and CDR2 SVGAGI.

This clonotype was detected only once. V usage is TRBV11-2 and J usage is TRBJ1-4; D may be TRBD1 (5 bases). In germline, CDR1 is SGHAT, CDR2 FQNNGV. Trimming stripped 5 bases from V and 10 bases from J, with 20 bases between. This CDR3 region has 15 residues. CDR3 sequence: CASSPAGARRGKLFF. CDR3 nucleotides: TGTGCCAGCAGCCCCGCCGGGGCCCGAAGGGGAAAACTGTTTTTT.

This clonotype has more than one count but fewer than ten. V is TRBV5-1 and J is TRBJ2-7; D gene unclear. This CDR3 is 14 amino acids long. Germline V gene sequence: CDR1 SGHRS, CDR2 YFSETQ. Trimming took off 0 bases at V and 0 bases at J, with 7 bases between the two ends. CDR3 DNA: TGCGCCAGCAGCTTGGTGGACCCCTCCTACGAGCAGTACTTC. Its protein product is CASSLVDPSYEQYF. The variable domain in full, completed from reference TRBV5-1 and TRBJ2-7, reads KAGVTQTPRYLIKTRGQQVTLSCSPISGHRSVSWYQQTPGQGLQFLFEYFSETQRNKGNFPGRFSGRQFSNSRSEMNVSTLELGDSALYLCASSLVDPSYEQYFGPGTRLTVT.

This clonotype was seen a few times. The genes are TRBV7-2 and TRBJ1-1; no clear D gene. In germline, CDR1 is SGHTA, CDR2 FQGNSA. This CDR3 comprises 14 residues. Trimming left V 1 base short and J 0 bases short, with 6 bases between. CDR3 coding DNA: TGTGCCAGCAGCTTAGGTTTCATGAACACTGAAGCTTTCTTT. This codes for CASSLGFMNTEAFF.

This clonotype showed up just a few times. The rearrangement joins TRBV7-2 to TRBJ2-2; perhaps TRBD1 as D (5 bases). Trimming pared 1 base from V and 6 bases from J, leaving 15 bases between. Germline loops: CDR1 SGHTA, CDR2 FQGNSA. This CDR3 is 16 amino acids long. In nucleotides, the CDR3 is TGTGCCAGCAGCTTAGGTCCAGGGTTACGAGCCGGGGAGCTGTTTTTT. This encodes CASSLGPGLRAGELFF.

The chain couples TRBV12-5 to TRBJ1-1; D is unclear. The V end lost 2 bases, the J end lost 6 bases, and 7 bases lay between the germline ends. Germline V gene data show CDR1 as LGHNT and CDR2 as FRNRAP. The CDR3 loop spans 12 amino acids. The CDR3 loop is CASGLYGPEAFF. In DNA, the CDR3 is TGTGCTAGTGGTTTGTACGGGCCTGAAGCTTTCTTT.

This clonotype has just a few counts. The chain joins TRBV6-2 or TRBV6-3 to TRBJ2-1; TRBD2 agrees at 8 bases. Germline V gives CDR1 MNHEY, CDR2 SVGEGT. With V trimmed by 0 bases and J by 5 bases, 9 bases remained unmatched. This CDR3 spans 17 amino acids. CDR3 sequence (DNA): TGTGCCAGCAGTTACTCGTTGGGGAGCGGGAGTGACAATGAGCAGTTCTTC. Protein product: CASSYSLGSGSDNEQFF.

In its sample, this clonotype was seen a few times. The chain employs TRBV12-3 or TRBV12-4 and TRBJ1-1; D gene unclear. CDR3 length: 15 amino acids. V was shortened by 4 bases and J by 1 base, with 13 bases between the two germline ends. This CDR3 is CASSSLELGNTEAFF. The CDR3 nucleotides are TGTGCCAGCAGTTCCCTAGAACTGGGGAACACTGAAGCTTTCTTT.